The 10 T cell receptor beta chains presented below share a single source sample, sequenced in a study of T-cell reconstitution after alpha-beta-depleted transplantation in children. Preparation of the TCRbeta library used unique molecular identifiers. TCRdb fed the PCR reads into MiXCR, producing one record per CDR3 protein. The sample has approximately 350,000 distinct CDR3 sequences; 15% to 20% are singletons. Source: PBMCs, mostly from graft donor cells, taken 360 days after TCRalphabeta/CD19-depleted stem cell transplant. These receptors were collected from a male patient aged 2 to 10 who had a stem cell transplant for acute lymphoblastic leukemia, so the T cells may come from the graft donor.

This chain joins TRBV27 and TRBJ1-1; a weak D match, TRBD1 (5 bases). This CDR3 spans 13 amino acids. Trimming cost V 6 bases and J 5 bases, with 13 bases left between them. Germline V gene sequence: CDR1 MNHEY, CDR2 SMNVEV (reference sequence). The CDR3 sequence is CASRLRGGTEAFF. The CDR3 DNA follows: TGTGCCAGCAGGCTACGGGGCGGGACTGAAGCTTTCTTT.

This clonotype was counted ten times or more. This chain joins TRBV10-3 and TRBJ2-3, with D unclear. The CDR3 totals 13 residues. V lost 4 bases and J lost 9, with 14 bases in between. From germline, CDR1 is ENHRY and CDR2 SYGVKD. The CDR3 coding sequence is TGTGCCATCAGTGGGGATGAAAAAGGCACGCAGTATTTT. It is translated as CAISGDEKGTQYF.

On this clonotype itself: It is likely a read error, because the conserved phenylalanine at the end of the CDR3 is missing. No DNA is shown, since the ends of the CDR3 on it are uncertain; the CDR3 is the one TCRdb lists. The chain combines TRBV20-1 with TRBJ1-1; TRBD1, the table's D call, was not compared with the DNA. The CDR3 extends over 11 residues, inclusive of both ends. Looked up from germline, CDR1 is DFQATT and CDR2 is SNEGSKA (reference sequence). The CDR3 sequence is CSAFRNPGTRA.

This clonotype was detected many times. The chain carries TRBV24-1 and TRBJ2-1; a weak D match, TRBD2 (7 bases). The CDR3 runs 16 residues. Looked up from germline, CDR1 is KGHDR and CDR2 is SFDVKD. Trimming pared 1 base from V and 0 bases from J, leaving 9 bases between. CDR3 residues: CATSDLGGGSYNEQFF. In DNA, the CDR3 is TGTGCCACCAGTGATTTAGGGGGGGGCTCCTACAATGAGCAGTTCTTC.

A note on this clonotype: One end of the junction fails to match germline, which may point to a read error. V is TRBV12-3 or TRBV12-4 and J is TRBJ2-5, with D hard to call. CDR3 length equals 13 residues. The CDR3 coding sequence is TGTGCCAGCAGTTTAAAGGGTAAAGAGGCCCAGTACTTC. Its translation: CASSLKGKEAQYF.

The rearrangement links TRBV3-1 to TRBJ2-1; 9 positions agree with TRBD2. The CDR3 totals 16 residues. The V segment lost 1 base and the J segment 6 bases; nucleotides outside the gene matches: 7. Germline V gene data show CDR1 as LGHDT and CDR2 as YNNKEL (reference sequence). The CDR3 bases are TGTGCCAGCAGCCAAGTGTCCGGACTAGCGCCCAATGAGCAGTTCTTC. Protein product: CASSQVSGLAPNEQFF.

The V gene is TRBV12-3 or TRBV12-4, the J gene TRBJ2-3, with D possibly being TRBD1 (7 bases). With 5 bases removed from V and 7 bases from J, the gap between germline ends came to 13 bases. The CDR3 spans 13 residues. CDR3 residues: CASSRSGGHTQYF. For the CDR3, the DNA is TGTGCCAGCAGTCGATCAGGGGGGCATACGCAGTATTTT.

V gene TRBV28 combines with J gene TRBJ2-3; either TRBD1 or TRBD2 may supply D (5 bases each). Germline CDR1 MDHEN, CDR2 SYDVKM. The CDR3 runs to 14 residues. The V and J ends lost 5 bases and 1 base respectively, with 10 bases between them. The CDR3 here is CASSPRDRTDTQYF. The CDR3 DNA is TGTGCCAGCAGTCCTCGGGACCGCACAGATACGCAGTATTTT.

The J gene is TRBJ2-7, the V gene TRBV6-5, with no clear D. V lost 0 bases, J lost 7 bases, and 10 bases lay in between. The CDR3 runs to 13 residues. The germline V gene encodes CDR1 MNHEY and CDR2 SVGAGI. Here the CDR3 DNA reads TGTGCCAGCAGTTACTCGGAAAGGGCTGAGCAGTACTTC. Translation gives CASSYSERAEQYF.

This sequence joins TRBV18 and TRBJ2-7, with a tentative D call TRBD2 (5 bases). The ends were cut back, 3 bases at V and 1 base at J, with 16 bases in the middle. Germline V gene lookup returns CDR1 KGHSH and CDR2 LQKENI. The CDR3 contains 16 residues. The CDR3 is CASSPPPFTSSYEQYF. The CDR3 nucleotides are TGTGCCAGCTCACCCCCACCCTTTACTAGTTCCTACGAGCAGTACTTC.